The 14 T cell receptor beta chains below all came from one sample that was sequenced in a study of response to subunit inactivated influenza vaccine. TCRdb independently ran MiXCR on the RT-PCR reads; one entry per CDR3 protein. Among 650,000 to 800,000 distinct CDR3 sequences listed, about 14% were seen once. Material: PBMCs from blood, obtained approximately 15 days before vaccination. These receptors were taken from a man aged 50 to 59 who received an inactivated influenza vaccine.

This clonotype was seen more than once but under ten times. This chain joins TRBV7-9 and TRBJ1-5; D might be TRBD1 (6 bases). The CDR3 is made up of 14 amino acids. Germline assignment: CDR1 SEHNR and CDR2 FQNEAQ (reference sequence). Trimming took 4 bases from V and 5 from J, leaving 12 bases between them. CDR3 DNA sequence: TGTGCCAGCAGCTCCAGAGGGGGGGATCAGCCCCAGCATTTT. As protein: CASSSRGGDQPQHF.

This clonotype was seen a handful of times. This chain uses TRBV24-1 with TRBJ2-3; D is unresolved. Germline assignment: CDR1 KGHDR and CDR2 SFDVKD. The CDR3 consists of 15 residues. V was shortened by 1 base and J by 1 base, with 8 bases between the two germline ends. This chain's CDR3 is CATSDFLTGTDTQYF. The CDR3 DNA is TGTGCCACCAGTGATTTTCTAACAGGCACAGATACGCAGTATTTT.

The CDR3 sequence is CASSQKGGLYNEQFF. DNA of the CDR3: TGTGCCAGCAGCCAAAAGGGGGGGCTCTACAATGAGCAGTTCTTC. V is TRBV14 and J is TRBJ2-1; tentative D call: TRBD2 (7 bases). The CDR3 covers 15 residues. Looked up from germline, CDR1 is SGHDN and CDR2 is FVKESK. The V gene lost 2 bases and the J gene lost 3 bases, with 11 bases spanning the gap. Drawing the rest from reference TRBV14 and TRBJ2-1, the complete variable domain is EAGVTQFPSHSVIEKGQTVTLRCDPISGHDNLYWYRRVMGKEIKFLLHFVKESKQDESGMPNNRFLAERTGGTYSTLKVQPAELEDSGVYFCASSQKGGLYNEQFFGPGTRLTVL.

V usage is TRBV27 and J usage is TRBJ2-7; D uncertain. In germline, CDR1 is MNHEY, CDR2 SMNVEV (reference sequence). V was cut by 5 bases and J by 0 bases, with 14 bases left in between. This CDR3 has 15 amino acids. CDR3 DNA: TGTGCCAGCAGTACCACGTTTGCGTCCTCCTACGAGCAGTACTTC. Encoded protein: CASSTTFASSYEQYF.

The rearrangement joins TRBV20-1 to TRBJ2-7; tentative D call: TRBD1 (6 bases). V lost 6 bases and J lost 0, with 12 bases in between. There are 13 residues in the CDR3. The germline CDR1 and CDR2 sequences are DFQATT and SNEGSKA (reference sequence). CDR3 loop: CSAKDSHSYEQYF. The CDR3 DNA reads TGCAGTGCCAAGGACAGTCACTCCTACGAGCAGTACTTC.

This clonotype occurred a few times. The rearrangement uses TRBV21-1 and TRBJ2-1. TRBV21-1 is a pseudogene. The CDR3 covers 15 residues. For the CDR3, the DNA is TGTGCCAGCAGCAAAGCCCCAATCCCCTCCAATGAGCAGTTCTTC. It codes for CASSKAPIPSNEQFF.

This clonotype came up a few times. CDR3 amino acids: CASSLLQNEKLFF. The CDR3 bases are TGTGCCAGCAGCCTTCTTCAAAATGAAAAACTGTTTTTT. This chain joins TRBV14 and TRBJ1-4; D is uncertain. The CDR3 totals 13 residues. Germline V gene sequence: CDR1 SGHDN, CDR2 FVKESK. Trimming cost V 4 bases and J 5 bases, with 8 bases left between them.

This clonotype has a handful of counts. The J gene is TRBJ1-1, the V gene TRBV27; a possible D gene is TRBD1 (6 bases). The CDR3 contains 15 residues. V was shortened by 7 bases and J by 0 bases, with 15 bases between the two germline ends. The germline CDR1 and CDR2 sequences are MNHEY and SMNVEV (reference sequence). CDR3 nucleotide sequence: TGTGCCAGCAAACGTTCGGGGGCGGTGAACACTGAAGCTTTCTTT. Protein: CASKRSGAVNTEAFF.

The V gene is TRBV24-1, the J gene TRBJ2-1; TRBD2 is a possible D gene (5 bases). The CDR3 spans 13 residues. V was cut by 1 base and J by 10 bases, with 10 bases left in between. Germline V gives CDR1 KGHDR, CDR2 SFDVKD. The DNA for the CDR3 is TGTGCCACCAGTGATTTTGAGGGTCCCGAGCAGTTCTTC. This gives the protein CATSDFEGPEQFF.

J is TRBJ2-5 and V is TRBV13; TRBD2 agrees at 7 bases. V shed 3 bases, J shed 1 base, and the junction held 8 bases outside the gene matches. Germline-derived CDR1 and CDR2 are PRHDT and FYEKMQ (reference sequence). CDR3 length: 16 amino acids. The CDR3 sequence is CASSFPAGRPQETQYF. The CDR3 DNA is TGTGCCAGCAGCTTCCCAGCGGGGCGACCCCAAGAGACCCAGTACTTC.

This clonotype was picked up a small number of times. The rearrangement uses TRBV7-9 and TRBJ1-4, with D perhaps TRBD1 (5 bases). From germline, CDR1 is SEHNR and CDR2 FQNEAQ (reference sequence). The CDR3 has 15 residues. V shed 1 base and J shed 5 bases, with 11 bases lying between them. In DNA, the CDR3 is TGTGCCAGCAGCTTAGTGACCAGGGTGAATGAAAAACTGTTTTTT. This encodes CASSLVTRVNEKLFF.

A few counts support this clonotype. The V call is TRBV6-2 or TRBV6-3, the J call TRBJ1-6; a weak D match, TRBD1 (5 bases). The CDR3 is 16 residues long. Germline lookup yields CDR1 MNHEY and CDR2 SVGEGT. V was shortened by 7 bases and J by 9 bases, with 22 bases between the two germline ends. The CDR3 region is CASTQAGPGAGSPLHF. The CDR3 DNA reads TGTGCCAGCACTCAAGCGGGGCCCGGGGCCGGTTCACCCCTCCACTTT.

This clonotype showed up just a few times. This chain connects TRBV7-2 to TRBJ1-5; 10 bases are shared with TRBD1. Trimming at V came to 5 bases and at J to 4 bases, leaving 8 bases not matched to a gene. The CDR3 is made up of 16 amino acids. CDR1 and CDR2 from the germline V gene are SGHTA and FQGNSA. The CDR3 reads CASSEDRGRENQPQHF. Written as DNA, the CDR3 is TGTGCCAGCAGCGAAGACAGGGGGCGCGAGAATCAGCCCCAGCATTTT.

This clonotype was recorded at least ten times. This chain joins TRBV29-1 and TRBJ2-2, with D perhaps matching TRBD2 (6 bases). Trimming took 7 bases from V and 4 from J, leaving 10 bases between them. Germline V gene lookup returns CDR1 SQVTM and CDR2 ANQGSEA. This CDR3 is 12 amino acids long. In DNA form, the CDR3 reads TGCAGCGCTAGGGACTCCACCGGGGAGCTGTTTTTT. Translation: CSARDSTGELFF.